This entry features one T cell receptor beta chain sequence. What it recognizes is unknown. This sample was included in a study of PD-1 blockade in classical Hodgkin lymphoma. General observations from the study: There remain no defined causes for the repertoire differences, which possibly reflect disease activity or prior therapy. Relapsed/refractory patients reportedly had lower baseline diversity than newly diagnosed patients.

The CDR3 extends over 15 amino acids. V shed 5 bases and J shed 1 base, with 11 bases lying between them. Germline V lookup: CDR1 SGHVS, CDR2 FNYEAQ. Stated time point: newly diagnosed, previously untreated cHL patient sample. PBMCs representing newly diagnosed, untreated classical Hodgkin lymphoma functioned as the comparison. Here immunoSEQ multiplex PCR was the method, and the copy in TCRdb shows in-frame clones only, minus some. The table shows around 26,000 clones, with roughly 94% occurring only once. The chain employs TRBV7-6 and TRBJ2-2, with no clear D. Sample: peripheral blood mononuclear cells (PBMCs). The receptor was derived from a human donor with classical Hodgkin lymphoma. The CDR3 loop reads CASSKHEVNTGELFF. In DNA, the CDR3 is TGTGCCAGCAGCAAGCATGAGGTGAACACCGGGGAGCTGTTTTTT. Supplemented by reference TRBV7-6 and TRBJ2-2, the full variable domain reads GAGVSQSPRYKVTKRGQDVALRCDPISGHVSLYWYRQALGQGPEFLTYFNYEAQQDKSGLPNDRFSAERPEGSISTLTIQRTEQRDSAMYRCASSKHEVNTGELFFGEGSRLTVL.